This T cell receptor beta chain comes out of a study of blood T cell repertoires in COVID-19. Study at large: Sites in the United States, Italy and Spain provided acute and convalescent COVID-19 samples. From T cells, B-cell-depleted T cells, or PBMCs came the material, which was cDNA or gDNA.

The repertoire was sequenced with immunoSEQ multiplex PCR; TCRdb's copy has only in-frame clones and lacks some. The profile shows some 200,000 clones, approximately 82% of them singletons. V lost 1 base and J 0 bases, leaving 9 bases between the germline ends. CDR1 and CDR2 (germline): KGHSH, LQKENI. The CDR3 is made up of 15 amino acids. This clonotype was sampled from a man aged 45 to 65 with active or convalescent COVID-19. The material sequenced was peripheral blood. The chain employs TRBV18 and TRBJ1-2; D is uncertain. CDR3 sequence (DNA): TGTGCCAGCTCACCACGCCCGGTAGCTAACTATGGCTACACCTTC. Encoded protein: CASSPRPVANYGYTF.